These T cell receptor beta chains were read from a single sample in a study of OX40 agonist ivuxolimab in advanced cancers. Profiled with immunoSEQ multiplex PCR; TCRdb holds only in-frame clones, not every one. The table shows roughly 89,000 clones, with about 81% occurring only once. The source material was CD4+ or CD8+ T cells sorted from blood, sampled in a trial of the OX40 agonist ivuxolimab. The receptor set was obtained from an adult with an advanced solid tumor such as melanoma, head and neck, liver or kidney cancer. CDR3s include the opening cysteine and the closing phenylalanine or tryptophan. The D gene is left open where the match is weak. Size is stated for part of the rows, as once, few or many counts, or as a class when the clone is expanded.

>NA|NA|TRBJ2-1|TRBV19
TGTGCCAGTAGTGGGACGGACCGGCTCGATGAGCAGTTCTTC
CASSGTDRLDEQFF
>TRBD2|NA|TRBJ2-3|TRBV27
TGTGCCAGCAGAATTACTAGCGGGGGGGCGAGGACGCAGTATTTT
CASRITSGGARTQYF
>NA|NA|TRBJ2-1|TRBV29-1
TGCAGCGTCGGGTACGAGGGTGGTGAGCAGTTCTTC
CSVGYEGGEQFF
>NA|once|TRBJ1-6|TRBV2
TGTGCCAGCAGTGAAGCGCGGTCGGGGGGTTTGTCGCGTTCACCCCTCCACTTT
CASSEARSGGLSRSPLHF
>NA|NA|TRBJ2-1|TRBV6-1
TGTGCCAGCAGTTCTAACCTCAGGGGCAATGAGCAGTTCTTC
CASSSNLRGNEQFF
>TRBD2|NA|TRBJ2-7|TRBV7-9
TGTGCCAGCAGCCCCGGGGGGGATCGCGAGCAGTACTTC
CASSPGGDREQYF
>TRBD1|NA|TRBJ2-5|TRBV4-1
TGCGCCAGCAGCCAAATGACAGGGGAGACCCAGTACTTC
CASSQMTGETQYF
>NA|NA|TRBJ1-2|TRBV2
TGTGCCAGCAGTGCCACAGGTCAGGCCTATGGCTACACCTTC
CASSATGQAYGYTF
>NA|NA|TRBJ2-7|TRBV27
TGTGCCAGCAGTTTATTCAGGGGCGAGCAGTACTTC
CASSLFRGEQYF
>NA|NA|TRBJ2-2|TRBV4-3
TGCGCCAGCAGCCAAGATTACACCGGGGAGCTGTTTTTT
CASSQDYTGELFF
>NA|NA|TRBJ1-2|TRBV7-2
TGTGCCAGCAGCTTCTGGCAGGGAAAGGGCTACACCTTC
CASSFWQGKGYTF
>NA|NA|TRBJ2-6|TRBV7-2
TGTGCCAGCAGCTTAGGGATCTCTGGGGCCAACGTCCTGACTTTC
CASSLGISGANVLTF
>NA|NA|TRBJ1-1|TRBV7-3
TGTGCCAGCAGCCTAAATCTGGGGCGTAACACTGAAGCTTTCTTT
CASSLNLGRNTEAFF
>NA|NA|TRBJ1-3|TRBV4-1
TGCGCCAGCAGCCAGGCCGGCGTTGTTCGAAACACCATATATTTT
CASSQAGVVRNTIYF
>NA|NA|TRBJ1-6|TRBV2
TGTGCCAGCACGACCCGGGCTAGCGTATCACCCCTCCACTTT
CASTTRASVSPLHF
>TRBD1|NA|TRBJ1-2|TRBV29-1
TGCAGCGTAGCCGGGACAGGGAGCCGCTATGGCTACACCTTC
CSVAGTGSRYGYTF
>NA|NA|TRBJ1-5|TRBV30
TGTGCCTGGAGCGCCGACAGTCTTAATCAGCCCCAGCATTTT
CAWSADSLNQPQHF
>TRBD2|NA|TRBJ2-1|TRBV7-2
TGTGCCAGCAGCTTTGCTAGCGGGGGGTCTTACAATGAGCAGTTCTTC
CASSFASGGSYNEQFF
>NA|few|TRBJ2-7|TRBV15
TGTGCCACCAGCAGAGACAGGGGCCTCTTCTACGAGCAGTACTTC
CATSRDRGLFYEQYF
>TRBD2|NA|TRBJ2-1|TRBV6-6
TGTGCCAGCAGGTCTAGCGGGGGGAGTTACAATGAGCAGTTCTTC
CASRSSGGSYNEQFF
>TRBD1|NA|TRBJ2-7|TRBV6-1
TGTGCCAGCACGTGGGACAGGGAAAGCGAGCAGTACTTC
CASTWDRESEQYF
>TRBD2|NA|TRBJ2-2|TRBV28
TGTGCCAGCAGTTTACTTCGACTAGCGGGGATGAACACCGGGGAGCTGTTTTTT
CASSLLRLAGMNTGELFF
>NA|NA|TRBJ2-3|TRBV2
TGTGCCAGCAGTGAAACAGGCCCTAGCACAGATACGCAGTATTTT
CASSETGPSTDTQYF
>NA|NA|TRBJ2-4|TRBV21-1
TGTGCCAGCAGCAAAACCCGACAGGGGGCCAAAAACATTCAGTACTTC
CASSKTRQGAKNIQYF
>NA|few|TRBJ1-1|TRBV4-2
TGTGCCAGCAGCCCACAGGCCCTGAACACTGAAGCTTTCTTT
CASSPQALNTEAFF
>NA|NA|TRBJ1-5|TRBV28
TGTGCCAGCAGAGAGTCTGGGAATAGCAATCAGCCCCAGCATTTT
CASRESGNSNQPQHF
>NA|once|TRBJ1-2|TRBV28
TGTGCCAGCGGGAAGGGGGGGAGCTATGGCTACACCTTC
CASGKGGSYGYTF
>TRBD1|many|TRBJ1-6|TRBV27
TGTGCCAGCAGTATTGTGGACAGGGGTACACCCCTCCACTTT
CASSIVDRGTPLHF